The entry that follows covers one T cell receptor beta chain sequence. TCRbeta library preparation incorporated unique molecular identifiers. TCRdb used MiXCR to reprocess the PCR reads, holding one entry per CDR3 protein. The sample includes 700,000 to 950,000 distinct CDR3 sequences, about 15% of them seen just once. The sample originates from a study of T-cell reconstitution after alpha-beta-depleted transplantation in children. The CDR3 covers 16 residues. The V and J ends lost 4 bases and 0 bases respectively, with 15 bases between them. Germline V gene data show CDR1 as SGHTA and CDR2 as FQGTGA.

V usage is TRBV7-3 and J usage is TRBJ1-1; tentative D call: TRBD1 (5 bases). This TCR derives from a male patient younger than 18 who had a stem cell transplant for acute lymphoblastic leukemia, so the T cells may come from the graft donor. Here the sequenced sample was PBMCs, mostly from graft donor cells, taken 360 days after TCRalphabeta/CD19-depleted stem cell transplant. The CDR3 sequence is CASSSTSGRLNTEAFF. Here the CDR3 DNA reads TGTGCCAGCAGCTCTACATCAGGGAGACTGAACACTGAAGCTTTCTTT.